These 32 T cell receptor beta chains were sequenced from one sample in a study of T cell responses to AZD1222 COVID-19 vaccine. Libraries were prepared by immunoSEQ multiplex PCR; TCRdb keeps only in-frame clonotypes and omits some of them. The repertoire has some 180,000 clones, approximately 92% of them found once; the top ten carry around 1.5%. The sequencing used peripheral blood, collected on day 0 of AZD1222 vaccination. Receptors were obtained from an adult in good health.

The CDR3 region is CASSPSTASNTEAFF. In DNA form, the CDR3 reads TGTGCCAGTAGCCCATCGACAGCTTCGAACACTGAAGCTTTCTTT. The rearrangement uses TRBV19 and TRBJ1-1; D is possibly TRBD1 (5 bases). V was trimmed by 6 bases and J by 1 base, leaving 15 bases between them. The germline CDR1 and CDR2 sequences are LNHDA and SQIVND (reference sequence). The CDR3 sequence is 15 residues long.

The chain employs TRBV3-1 (or the pseudogene TRBV3-2) and TRBJ1-1; no reliable D call. This CDR3 comprises 13 residues. Germline V gene sequence: CDR1 LGHDT, CDR2 YNNKEL (reference sequence). V was cut by 1 base and J by 6 bases, with 9 bases left in between. CDR3 sequence reads: CASSQVAGAEAFF. The CDR3 bases are TGTGCCAGCAGCCAAGTCGCAGGCGCTGAAGCTTTCTTT.

The chain is built from TRBV10-2 and TRBJ2-3; D call uncertain. Trimming removed 4 bases at V and 0 bases at J, with 2 bases between. The germline V gene encodes CDR1 WSHSY and CDR2 SAAADI. The CDR3 length is 12 residues. In DNA, the CDR3 is TGCGCCAGCAGTGCTAGCACAGATACGCAGTATTTT. Its translation is CASSASTDTQYF.

This clone showed up just once. The chain employs TRBV5-1 and TRBJ2-5; D remains ambiguous. The length of the CDR3 is 14 residues. The germline V gene encodes CDR1 SGHRS and CDR2 YFSETQ. V lost 3 bases and J 4 bases, leaving 13 bases between the germline ends. The CDR3 DNA follows: TGCGCCAGCAGCTCCCAACCCTCTAGAGAGACCCAGTACTTC. Protein: CASSSQPSRETQYF.

The table lists this clone with a count of one. The V gene is TRBV4-1, the J gene TRBJ1-1, with D hard to call. Germline V lookup: CDR1 MGHRA, CDR2 YSYEKL. The CDR3 has 15 residues. Between the trimmed V and J ends, which lost 4 bases and 2 bases, there was a span of 14 bases. The CDR3 here is CASSRSGQRNTEAFF. The CDR3 DNA sequence: TGCGCCAGCAGCCGGAGTGGTCAGAGAAACACTGAAGCTTTCTTT.

The CDR3 DNA reads as TGCAGCGTCGCCACTAGCGGGGGTGCGAGCGGCATTCAGTACTTC. The encoded protein is CSVATSGGASGIQYF. V and J are TRBV29-1 and TRBJ2-4; TRBD2 aligns across 11 bases. The ends lost 6 bases at V and 9 bases at J; junction bases unmatched: 13. This CDR3 contains 15 residues. From germline, CDR1 is SQVTM and CDR2 ANQGSEA.

The rearrangement uses TRBV18 and TRBJ1-5, with D perhaps TRBD1 (6 bases). The V gene lost 6 bases and the J gene lost 5 bases, with 17 bases spanning the gap. This CDR3 contains 15 residues. Germline V lookup: CDR1 KGHSH, CDR2 LQKENI. The CDR3 bases are TGTGCCAGCTCCTCCCGGACGGGGGCGGATCAGCCCCAGCATTTT. Amino acids: CASSSRTGADQPQHF. Full variable domain (outside the CDR3, taken from reference TRBV18 and TRBJ1-5): NAGVMQNPRHLVRRRGQEARLRCSPMKGHSHVYWYRQLPEEGLKFMVYLQKENIIDESGMPKERFSAEFPKEGPSILRIQQVVRGDSAAYFCASSSRTGADQPQHFGDGTRLSIL.

The chain is built from TRBV3-1 (or the pseudogene TRBV3-2) and TRBJ2-6; a possible D gene is TRBD1 (5 bases). This CDR3 contains 17 residues. Germline assignment: CDR1 LGHDT and CDR2 YNNKEL (reference sequence). V shed 2 bases and J shed 0 bases, with 11 bases lying between them. The CDR3 here is CASSQQGSSSGANVLTF. CDR3 DNA: TGTGCCAGCAGCCAACAGGGATCTAGCTCTGGGGCCAACGTCCTGACTTTC.

For this clone: The junction shows a germline mismatch at one end, possibly a read error. The chain is built from TRBV6-2 or TRBV6-3 and TRBJ2-1, with 10 bases identical to TRBD2. The CDR3 totals 18 residues. From germline, CDR1 is MNHEY and CDR2 SVGEGT. This CDR3 is CASSSSSLTLAGAPKQIF. The CDR3, as DNA: TGTGCCAGCAGTTCCTCATCCCTCACTCTAGCGGGGGCCCCTAAGCAGATCTTC.

The chain carries TRBV6-5 and TRBJ1-4; weak D call: TRBD1 (5 bases). The CDR3 runs 14 residues. The V gene's germline CDR1 is MNHEY and CDR2 SVGAGI. Trimming took off 2 bases at V and 8 bases at J, with 12 bases between the two ends. The CDR3 DNA follows: TGTGCCAGCAGTTACGGAGGGGCTGGGGAAAAACTGTTTTTT. Translated: CASSYGGAGEKLFF.

This clone was seen a few times. The J gene is TRBJ2-7, the V gene TRBV3-1 (or the pseudogene TRBV3-2); no reliable D call. The germline V and J ends were trimmed by 5 bases and 2 bases, with 10 bases remaining between them. The CDR3 spans 13 residues. Per the germline V gene, CDR1 is LGHDT and CDR2 is YNNKEL (reference sequence). CDR3 DNA: TGTGCCAGCAGCAAAGGCGGTCCCTACGAGCAGTACTTC. Translated, it gives CASSKGGPYEQYF.

Here the CDR3 reads CASSLNFETQYF. The CDR3 DNA is TGCGCCAGCAGCTTGAACTTTGAGACCCAGTACTTC. V usage is TRBV5-1 and J usage is TRBJ2-5; D call uncertain. Germline lookup yields CDR1 SGHRS and CDR2 YFSETQ. The CDR3 totals 12 residues. Trimming shortened V by 1 base and J by 5 bases, and 6 bases separated the two germline ends.

A single count supports this clone. V gene TRBV11-2 combines with J gene TRBJ1-6; D remains ambiguous. Germline-derived CDR1 and CDR2 are SGHAT and FQNNGV. The CDR3 is made up of 15 amino acids. V shed 3 bases and J shed 2 bases, with 8 bases lying between them. The CDR3, as DNA: TGTGCCAGCAGCTTCGGGTACACCTATAATTCACCCCTCCACTTT. As protein: CASSFGYTYNSPLHF.

CDR3 loop: CATSDPGQNNTGELFF. The DNA of the CDR3 is TGTGCCACCAGTGATCCCGGACAGAATAACACCGGGGAGCTGTTTTTT. V usage is TRBV24-1 and J usage is TRBJ2-2; maybe TRBD1 (6 bases). Germline CDR1 and CDR2: KGHDR and SFDVKD. The CDR3 consists of 16 residues. Trimming removed 3 bases from V and 2 bases from J, with 12 bases in between.

The chain links TRBV12-5 to TRBJ2-3; D possibly corresponds to TRBD1 (6 bases). The CDR3 runs to 13 residues. Trimming stripped 5 bases from V and 5 bases from J, with 11 bases between. Germline CDR1 reads LGHNT; CDR2 reads FRNRAP. CDR3 amino acids: CASGLQGKDTQYF. In DNA, the CDR3 is TGTGCTAGTGGTCTCCAGGGGAAAGATACGCAGTATTTT.

The rearrangement uses TRBV30 and TRBJ2-7; D is perhaps TRBD2 (6 bases). CDR1 and CDR2 from the germline V gene are GTSNPN and SVGIG (reference sequence). The CDR3 is made up of 14 amino acids. Trimming removed 0 bases from V and 5 bases from J, with 14 bases in between. DNA of the CDR3: TGTGCCTGGAGTGTTGGTAGCGGCCACCACGAGCAGTACTTC. Its translation: CAWSVGSGHHEQYF.

Here the CDR3 DNA reads TGTGCCAGTAGGAGTCTTAACAATCAGCCCCAGCATTTT. Amino acids: CASRSLNNQPQHF. The chain links TRBV19 to TRBJ1-5; D gene ambiguous. Trimming took 6 bases from V and 3 from J, leaving 9 bases between them. CDR3 length: 13 residues. Per the germline V gene, CDR1 is LNHDA and CDR2 is SQIVND (reference sequence).

The rearrangement uses TRBV2 and TRBJ2-7; TRBD1 aligns across 7 bases. The V gene's germline CDR1 is SNHLY and CDR2 FYNNEI. Unmatched junction bases numbered 10, after V lost 8 bases and J lost 3 bases. This CDR3 spans 14 amino acids. The CDR3 spells CASRLGRGFYEQYF. The CDR3, as DNA: TGTGCCAGCCGACTCGGCAGGGGGTTCTACGAGCAGTACTTC.

J is TRBJ2-6 and V is TRBV9, with D possibly matching TRBD1 (6 bases). The CDR3 consists of 16 residues. Germline lookup yields CDR1 SGDLS and CDR2 YYNGEE. V lost 2 bases, J lost 1 base, and 10 bases lay in between. Written as DNA, the CDR3 is TGTGCCAGCAGCGTCGACAGGAGGTCTGGGGCCAACGTCCTGACTTTC. Translated, it gives CASSVDRRSGANVLTF.

The CDR3 DNA reads TGTGCCAGCAGCTCCCCGACTAGCGGGAGAAATGAGCAGTTCTTC. This translates into CASSSPTSGRNEQFF. The genes are TRBV13 and TRBJ2-1, with TRBD2 identical over 12 bases. The CDR3 contains 15 residues. Trimming cost V 4 bases and J 7 bases; bases outside gene matches: 5. Germline V gene lookup returns CDR1 PRHDT and CDR2 FYEKMQ (reference sequence).

The chain combines TRBV24-1 with TRBJ1-3; D uncertain. The V gene's germline CDR1 is KGHDR and CDR2 SFDVKD. V dropped 6 bases and J dropped 4 bases, with 18 bases sitting between them. This CDR3 has 16 amino acids. Here the CDR3 DNA reads TGTGCCACCAGTCCCGTCGGTACAGAAACAGGAAACACCATATATTTT. Protein product: CATSPVGTETGNTIYF.

This clone was counted a single time. V and J are TRBV2 and TRBJ2-1; D gene ambiguous. The CDR3 has 14 amino acids. Germline loops: CDR1 SNHLY, CDR2 FYNNEI. The germline V and J ends were trimmed by 5 bases and 6 bases, with 14 bases remaining between them. CDR3 sequence: CASSILTTINEQFF. In DNA form, the CDR3 reads TGTGCCAGCAGTATTTTGACCACAATCAATGAGCAGTTCTTC.

The rearrangement uses TRBV19 and TRBJ2-3; D is undetermined. The CDR3 runs 12 residues. CDR1 LNHDA and CDR2 SQIVND come from the germline V gene (reference sequence). The V end lost 4 bases, the J end lost 2 bases, and 4 bases lay between the germline ends. Here the CDR3 DNA reads TGTGCCAGTAGTACTCACACAGATACGCAGTATTTT. The encoded protein is CASSTHTDTQYF.

The CDR3 loop is CATSASGTRGDTQYF. CDR3 in DNA: TGTGCCACCAGTGCTTCGGGGACTAGAGGAGATACGCAGTATTTT. The chain has TRBV24-1 and TRBJ2-3, with 8 bases lining up with TRBD2. The germline V gene encodes CDR1 KGHDR and CDR2 SFDVKD. The CDR3 spans 15 residues. V shed 5 bases and J 5 bases; nucleotides not matched to a gene: 8.

The rearrangement links TRBV7-2 to TRBJ2-6, with D perhaps TRBD1 or TRBD2 (6 bases each). The CDR3 extends over 19 amino acids. V was cut by 1 base and J by 2 bases, with 18 bases left in between. CDR1 SGHTA and CDR2 FQGNSA come from the germline V gene. The CDR3 loop reads CASSLELVGGLTGANVLTF. The CDR3 bases are TGTGCCAGCAGCTTAGAATTGGTTGGGGGGCTGACTGGGGCCAACGTCCTGACTTTC.

This clone was recorded only once. V gene TRBV12-5 combines with J gene TRBJ2-3; weak D call: TRBD2 (6 bases). The V end was cut by 4 bases, the J end by 1 base, with 6 bases between. CDR1 is LGHNT and CDR2 is FRNRAP in the germline V gene. The CDR3 covers 13 residues. The DNA of the CDR3 is TGTGCTAGTGGTTCTAGCGGCACAGATACGCAGTATTTT. This sequence encodes CASGSSGTDTQYF.

This chain uses TRBV9 with TRBJ2-7; possibly TRBD2 for D (6 bases). Trimming cost V 0 bases and J 1 base, with 14 bases left between them. The germline V gene encodes CDR1 SGDLS and CDR2 YYNGEE. This CDR3 is 16 amino acids long. The CDR3 is CASSVGAKGTSYEQYF. The DNA of the CDR3 is TGTGCCAGCAGCGTAGGAGCCAAAGGGACTTCCTACGAGCAGTACTTC.

This clone was seen more than once but under ten times. The rearrangement uses TRBV5-1 and TRBJ2-1, with D perhaps given as TRBD1 or TRBD2 (6 bases each). CDR3 length equals 15 residues. In germline, CDR1 is SGHRS, CDR2 YFSETQ. V lost 3 bases to trimming and J lost 0 bases, with 10 bases between them. CDR3 sequence: CASSSGGSSYNEQFF. CDR3 DNA: TGCGCCAGCAGCTCCGGGGGCAGCTCCTACAATGAGCAGTTCTTC.

This sequence joins TRBV19 and TRBJ1-1; D is ambiguous. The CDR3 length is 15 residues. The V end was cut by 5 bases, the J end by 1 base, with 14 bases between. Germline CDR1 LNHDA, CDR2 SQIVND (reference sequence). The DNA for the CDR3 is TGTGCCAGTAGTGAAGGGAGGTGGGGGAACACTGAAGCTTTCTTT. It yields the protein CASSEGRWGNTEAFF.

The V gene is TRBV18, the J gene TRBJ2-1, with TRBD2 matching over 12 bases. Germline loops: CDR1 KGHSH, CDR2 LQKENI. V was clipped by 5 bases and J by 5 bases; unmatched bases: 10. This CDR3 is 17 amino acids long. CDR3: CASSSRLAGAGDNEQFF. The CDR3 region has the DNA TGTGCCAGCTCATCCCGACTAGCGGGAGCAGGAGACAATGAGCAGTTCTTC.

The gene calls are TRBV7-6 and TRBJ1-1; 7 bases align to TRBD1. The CDR3 is made up of 14 amino acids. With V trimmed by 3 bases and J by 0 bases, 1 base remained unmatched. The germline V gene has CDR1 SGHVS and CDR2 FNYEAQ. CDR3 DNA: TGTGCCAGCAGCTTGGGACAGCTGAACACTGAAGCTTTCTTT. This sequence encodes CASSLGQLNTEAFF.

The chain links TRBV24-1 to TRBJ1-1; a possible D gene is TRBD1 (5 bases). The V end was cut by 7 bases, the J end by 8 bases, with 10 bases between. CDR1 and CDR2 from the germline V gene are KGHDR and SFDVKD. This CDR3 spans 11 amino acids. In DNA form, the CDR3 reads TGTGCCACCAGGGCCGGGGCCGAAGCTTTCTTT. Residues: CATRAGAEAFF.